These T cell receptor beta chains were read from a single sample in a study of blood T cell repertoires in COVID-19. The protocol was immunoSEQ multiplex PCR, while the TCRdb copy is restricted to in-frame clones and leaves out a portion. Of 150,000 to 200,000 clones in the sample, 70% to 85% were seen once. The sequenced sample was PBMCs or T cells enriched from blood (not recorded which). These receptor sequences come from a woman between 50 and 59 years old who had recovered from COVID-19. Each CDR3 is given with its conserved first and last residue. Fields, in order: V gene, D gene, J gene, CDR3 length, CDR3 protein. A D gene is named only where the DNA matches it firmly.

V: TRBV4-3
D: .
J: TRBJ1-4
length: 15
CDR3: CASSQGGFTNEKLFF

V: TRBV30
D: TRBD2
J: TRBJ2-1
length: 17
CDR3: CAWSVGLAGGPVGEQFF

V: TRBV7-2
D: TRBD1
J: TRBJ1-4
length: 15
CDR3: CASSLLSGGGEKLFF

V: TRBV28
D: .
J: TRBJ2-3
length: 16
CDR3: CASSLVDGGSTDTQYF

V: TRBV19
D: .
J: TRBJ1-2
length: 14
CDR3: CASSIRSRSDGYTF

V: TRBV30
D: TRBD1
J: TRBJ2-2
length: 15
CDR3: CAWTGTGWDTGELFF

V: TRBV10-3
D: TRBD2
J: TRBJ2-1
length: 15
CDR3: CATTASGRDSNEQFF

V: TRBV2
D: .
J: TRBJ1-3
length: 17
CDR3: CASRGPQGLKSGNTIYF

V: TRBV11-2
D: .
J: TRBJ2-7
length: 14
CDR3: CASSQTVSPYEQYF

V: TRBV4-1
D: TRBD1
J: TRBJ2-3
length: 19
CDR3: CASSQDSIGQGKMADTQYF

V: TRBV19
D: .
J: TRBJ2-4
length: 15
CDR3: CASSIGGAAKNIQYF

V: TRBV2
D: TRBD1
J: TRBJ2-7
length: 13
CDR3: CASRKIQGYEQYF

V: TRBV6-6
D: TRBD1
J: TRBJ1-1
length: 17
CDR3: CASSRRQGTFMNTEAFF

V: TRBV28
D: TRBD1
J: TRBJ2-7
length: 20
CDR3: CASSSIAIRDRGSLKFEQYF

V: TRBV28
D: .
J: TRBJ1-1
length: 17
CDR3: CASVSPASGQWNTEAFF

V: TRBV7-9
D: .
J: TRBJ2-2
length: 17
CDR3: CASSLNEGSMGTGELFF

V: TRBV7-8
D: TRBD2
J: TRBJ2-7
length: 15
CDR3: CASGKAGVRTYEQYF

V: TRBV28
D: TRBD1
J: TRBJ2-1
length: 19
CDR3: CASSYFPENRGQDYNEQFF

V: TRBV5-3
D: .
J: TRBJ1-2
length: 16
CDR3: CARSWLPGGGTLGYTF

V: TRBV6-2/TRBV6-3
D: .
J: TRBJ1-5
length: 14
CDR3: CASSYAGSGQPQHF

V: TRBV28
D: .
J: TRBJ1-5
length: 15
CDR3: CASSPTRTNNQPQHF

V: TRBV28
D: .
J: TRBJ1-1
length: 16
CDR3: CASSFSGPRGNTEAFF

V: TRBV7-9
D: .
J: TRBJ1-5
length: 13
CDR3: CASSFDSFQPQHF

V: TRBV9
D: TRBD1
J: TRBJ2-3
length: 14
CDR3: CASSVGQGADTQYF

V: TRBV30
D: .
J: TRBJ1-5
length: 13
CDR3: CAWSLKGVQPQHF

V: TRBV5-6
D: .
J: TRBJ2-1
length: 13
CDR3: CASSLGRVREQFF

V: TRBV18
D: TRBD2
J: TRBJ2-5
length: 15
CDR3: CASSAQGLAQETQYF

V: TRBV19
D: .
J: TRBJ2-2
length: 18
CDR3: CASSPGRGQGGNTGELFF

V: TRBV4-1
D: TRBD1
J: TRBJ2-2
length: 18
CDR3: CASSQGIGQGEATGELFF

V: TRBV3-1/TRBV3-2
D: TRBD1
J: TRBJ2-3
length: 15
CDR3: CASSPPGQGKDTQYF

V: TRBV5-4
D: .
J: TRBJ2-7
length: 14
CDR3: CASSFPGVRNEQYF

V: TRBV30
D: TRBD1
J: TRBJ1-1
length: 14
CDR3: CAWGSRDRNTEAFF

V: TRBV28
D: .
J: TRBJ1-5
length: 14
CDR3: CASSLFGGNQPQHF

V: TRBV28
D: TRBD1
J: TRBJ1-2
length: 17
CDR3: CASTLGGGQGTDYGYTF

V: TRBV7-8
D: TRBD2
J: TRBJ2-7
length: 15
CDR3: CASSPRLAGDYEQYF

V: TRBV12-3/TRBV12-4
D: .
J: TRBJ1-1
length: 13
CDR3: CASSTHRSTEAFF

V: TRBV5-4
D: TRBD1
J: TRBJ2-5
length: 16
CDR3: CASSLLDRRSQETQYF

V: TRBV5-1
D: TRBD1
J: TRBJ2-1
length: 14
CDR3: CASASGGSYNEQFF

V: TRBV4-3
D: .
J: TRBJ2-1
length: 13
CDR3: CASSQVKGNEQFF

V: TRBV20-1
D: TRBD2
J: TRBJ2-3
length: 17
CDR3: CSASGPGTSGRTDTQYF

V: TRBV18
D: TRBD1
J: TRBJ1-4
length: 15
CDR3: CASSDEDRENEKLFF

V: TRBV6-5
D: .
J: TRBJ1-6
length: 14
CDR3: CASTDSFSDSPLHF

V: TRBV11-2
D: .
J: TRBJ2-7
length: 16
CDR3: CASSSPHKYSSYEQYF

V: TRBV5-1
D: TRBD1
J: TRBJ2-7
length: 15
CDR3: CASSFGRQGYYEQYF

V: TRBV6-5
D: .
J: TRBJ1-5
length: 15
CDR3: CASSPQGYPTGPQHF

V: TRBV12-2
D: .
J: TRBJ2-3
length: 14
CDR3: CASRSGGPTDTQYF

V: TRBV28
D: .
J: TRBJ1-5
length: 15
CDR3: CASSANLGGNQPQHF

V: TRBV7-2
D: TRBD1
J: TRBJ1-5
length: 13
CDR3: CASSRQGRQPQHF

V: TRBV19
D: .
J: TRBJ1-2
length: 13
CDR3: CASSVLDSYGYTF

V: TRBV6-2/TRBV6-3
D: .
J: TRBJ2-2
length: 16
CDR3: CASSYAEGRGTGELFF

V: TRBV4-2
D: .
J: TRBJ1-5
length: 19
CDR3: CASSQDLAILGRSNQPQHF

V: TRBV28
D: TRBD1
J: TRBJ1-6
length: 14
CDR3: CASSPGQGGSPLHF

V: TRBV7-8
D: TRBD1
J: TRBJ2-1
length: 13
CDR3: CASREQGRHEQFF

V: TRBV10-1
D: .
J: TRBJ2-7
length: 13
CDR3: CASPRRGAYEQYF

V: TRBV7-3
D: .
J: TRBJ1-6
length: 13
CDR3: CASSLGEARPLHF

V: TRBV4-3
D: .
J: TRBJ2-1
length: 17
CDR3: CASSQVLAESSYNEQFF

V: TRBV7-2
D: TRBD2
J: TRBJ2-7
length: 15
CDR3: CASSVLAGEFHEQYF

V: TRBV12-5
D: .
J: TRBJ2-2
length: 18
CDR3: CASGLDTGQTLTTGELFF

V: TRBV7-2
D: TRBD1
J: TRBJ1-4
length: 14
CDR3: CASRQDRGSEKLFF